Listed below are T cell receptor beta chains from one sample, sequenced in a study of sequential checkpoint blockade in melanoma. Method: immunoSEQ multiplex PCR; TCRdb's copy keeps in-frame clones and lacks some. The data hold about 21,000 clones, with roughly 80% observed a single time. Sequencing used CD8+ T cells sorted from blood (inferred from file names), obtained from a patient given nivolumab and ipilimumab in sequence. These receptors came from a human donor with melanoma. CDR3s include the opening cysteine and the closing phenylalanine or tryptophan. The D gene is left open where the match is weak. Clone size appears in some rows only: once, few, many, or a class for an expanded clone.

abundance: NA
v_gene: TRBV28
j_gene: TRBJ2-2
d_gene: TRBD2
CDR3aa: CATDQLAGETGELFF
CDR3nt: TGTGCCACCGACCAACTAGCGGGGGAGACCGGGGAGCTGTTTTTT

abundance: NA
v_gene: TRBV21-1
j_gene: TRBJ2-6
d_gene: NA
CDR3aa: CASSREVPIPHSGANVLTF
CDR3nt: TGTGCCAGCAGCCGAGAGGTCCCTATACCCCACTCTGGGGCCAACGTCCTGACTTTC

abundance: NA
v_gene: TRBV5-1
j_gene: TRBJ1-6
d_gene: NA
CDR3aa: CASTLYPAGAGANSPLHF
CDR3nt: TGCGCCAGCACCTTGTACCCCGCTGGGGCAGGGGCTAATTCACCCCTCCACTTT

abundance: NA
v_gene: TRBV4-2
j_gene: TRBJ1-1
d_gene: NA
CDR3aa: CASSQDLAGENTEAFF
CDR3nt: TGTGCCAGCAGCCAAGATTTGGCAGGCGAAAACACTGAAGCTTTCTTT

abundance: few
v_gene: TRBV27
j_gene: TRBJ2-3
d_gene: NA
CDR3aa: CASSLSRPDTQYF
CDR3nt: TGTGCCAGCAGTTTATCGCGTCCAGATACGCAGTATTTT

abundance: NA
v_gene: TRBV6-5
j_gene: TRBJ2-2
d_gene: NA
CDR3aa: CASSRSPGELFF
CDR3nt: TGTGCCAGCAGCCGTTCTCCGGGGGAGCTGTTTTTT

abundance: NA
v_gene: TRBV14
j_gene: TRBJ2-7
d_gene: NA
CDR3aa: CASSQLSSTYEQYF
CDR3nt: TGTGCCAGCAGCCAGCTCAGTTCAACCTACGAGCAGTACTTC

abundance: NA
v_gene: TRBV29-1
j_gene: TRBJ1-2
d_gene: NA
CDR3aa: CSVPPREVEGYTF
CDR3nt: TGCAGCGTTCCCCCCAGGGAGGTAGAAGGCTACACCTTC

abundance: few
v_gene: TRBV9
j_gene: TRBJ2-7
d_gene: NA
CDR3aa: CASSATDLPYEQYF
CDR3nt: TGTGCCAGCAGCGCGACAGATCTTCCCTACGAGCAGTACTTC

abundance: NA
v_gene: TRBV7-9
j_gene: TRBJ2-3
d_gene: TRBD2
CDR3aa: CASSYGPVTSGRVGDTQYF
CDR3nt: TGTGCCAGCAGCTACGGGCCCGTAACTAGCGGTAGAGTTGGAGATACGCAGTATTTT

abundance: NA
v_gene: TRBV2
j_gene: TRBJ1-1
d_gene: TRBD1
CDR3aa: CASSVRGRTEAFF
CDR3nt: TGTGCCAGCAGTGTGAGGGGGCGGACTGAAGCTTTCTTT

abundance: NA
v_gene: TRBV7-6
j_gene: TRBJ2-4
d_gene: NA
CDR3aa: CASSFLTGDLAKNIQYF
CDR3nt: TGTGCCAGCAGCTTCCTCACAGGAGACCTAGCCAAAAACATTCAGTACTTC

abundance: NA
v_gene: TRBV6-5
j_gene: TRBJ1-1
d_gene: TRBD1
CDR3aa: CASSYGQGMNTEAFF
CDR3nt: TGTGCCAGCAGTTATGGACAGGGGATGAACACTGAAGCTTTCTTT

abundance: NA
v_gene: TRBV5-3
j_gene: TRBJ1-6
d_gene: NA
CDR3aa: CASSLDGGYNSPLHF
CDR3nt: TGTGCCAGCAGCTTAGACGGCGGTTATAATTCACCCCTCCACTTT

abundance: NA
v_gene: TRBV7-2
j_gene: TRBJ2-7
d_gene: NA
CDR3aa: CASSYLTGYEQYF
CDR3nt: TGTGCCAGCAGCTACCTGACAGGCTACGAGCAGTACTTC

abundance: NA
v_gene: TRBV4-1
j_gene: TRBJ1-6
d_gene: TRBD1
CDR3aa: CASSQDVRGPNSPLHF
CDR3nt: TGCGCCAGCAGCCAAGATGTCAGGGGGCCTAATTCACCCCTCCACTTT

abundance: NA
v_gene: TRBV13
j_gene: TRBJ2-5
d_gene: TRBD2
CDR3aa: CASKLAGGLLQETQYF
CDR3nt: TGTGCCAGCAAACTAGCGGGGGGACTTCTTCAAGAGACCCAGTACTTC

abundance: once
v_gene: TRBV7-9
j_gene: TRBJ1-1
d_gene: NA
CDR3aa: CASTPVLVMNTEAFF
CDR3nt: TGTGCCAGCACCCCGGTCCTGGTCATGAACACTGAAGCTTTCTTT

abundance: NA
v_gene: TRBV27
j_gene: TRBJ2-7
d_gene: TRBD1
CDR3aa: CASSNAGGFEQYF
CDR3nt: TGTGCCAGCAGCAATGCAGGGGGCTTCGAGCAGTACTTC

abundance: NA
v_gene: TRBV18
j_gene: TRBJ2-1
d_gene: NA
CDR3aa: CASSRGGAEKLNEQFF
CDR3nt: TGTGCCAGCTCACGAGGGGGAGCGGAAAAGCTCAATGAGCAGTTCTTC

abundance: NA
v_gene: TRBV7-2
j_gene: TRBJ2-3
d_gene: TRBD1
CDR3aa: CASSQDFAGGITDTQYF
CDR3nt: TGCGCCAGCAGCCAAGATTTTGCAGGGGGCATAACAGATACGCAGTATTTT

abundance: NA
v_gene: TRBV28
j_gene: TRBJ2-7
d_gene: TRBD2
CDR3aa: CASSQGLAVSYEQYF
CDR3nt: TGTGCCAGCAGCCAGGGACTAGCGGTTTCCTACGAGCAGTACTTC

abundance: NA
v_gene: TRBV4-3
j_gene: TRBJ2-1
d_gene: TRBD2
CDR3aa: CASSQAGTSNEQFF
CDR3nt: TGCGCCAGCAGCCAAGCCGGGACTAGCAATGAGCAGTTCTTC

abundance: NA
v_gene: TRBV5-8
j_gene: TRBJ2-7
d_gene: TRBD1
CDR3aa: CASSPNLPGQVYEQYF
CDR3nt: TGTGCCAGCAGCCCGAATCTTCCGGGACAGGTCTACGAGCAGTACTTC

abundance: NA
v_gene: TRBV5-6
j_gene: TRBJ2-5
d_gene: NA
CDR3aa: CASSLAVEETQYF
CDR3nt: TGTGCCAGCAGCTTGGCGGTAGAAGAGACCCAGTACTTC

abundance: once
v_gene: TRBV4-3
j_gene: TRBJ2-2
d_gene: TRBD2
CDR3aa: CASSQTIFGGAGGELFF
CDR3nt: TGCGCCAGCAGCCAGACAATCTTCGGGGGGGCTGGCGGGGAGCTGTTTTTT

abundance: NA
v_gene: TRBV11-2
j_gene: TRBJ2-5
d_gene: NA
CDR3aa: CASSLVFETQYF
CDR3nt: TGTGCCAGCAGCTTAGTCTTCGAGACCCAGTACTTC

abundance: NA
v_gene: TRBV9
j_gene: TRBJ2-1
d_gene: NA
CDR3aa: CASGYTGDEQFF
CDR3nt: TGTGCCAGCGGTTATACAGGCGATGAGCAGTTCTTC

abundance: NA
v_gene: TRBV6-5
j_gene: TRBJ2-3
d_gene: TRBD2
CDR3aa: CASGRAGGPGDTQYF
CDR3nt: TGTGCCAGCGGCCGTGCGGGGGGGCCGGGAGATACGCAGTATTTT

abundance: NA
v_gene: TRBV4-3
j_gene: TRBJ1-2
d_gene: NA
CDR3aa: CASSQDVTGSGYGYTF
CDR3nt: TGCGCCAGCAGCCAAGATGTAACAGGGTCTGGCTATGGCTACACCTTC

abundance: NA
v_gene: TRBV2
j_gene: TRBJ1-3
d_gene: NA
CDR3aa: CASSEEVVSSGNTIYF
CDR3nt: TGTGCCAGCAGTGAAGAAGTGGTTAGCTCTGGAAACACCATATATTTT

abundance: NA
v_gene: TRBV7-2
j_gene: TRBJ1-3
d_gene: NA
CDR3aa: CASSFPGTGNTIYF
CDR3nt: TGTGCCAGCAGCTTTCCAGGGACTGGAAACACCATATATTTT

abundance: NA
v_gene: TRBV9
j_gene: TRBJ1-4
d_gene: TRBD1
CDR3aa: CASSVRTAQGAEKLFF
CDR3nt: TGTGCCAGCAGCGTACGAACCGCACAGGGGGCGGAAAAACTGTTTTTT

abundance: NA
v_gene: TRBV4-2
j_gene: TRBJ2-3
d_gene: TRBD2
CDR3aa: CASSQDAIAGVTDTQYF
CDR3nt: TGTGCCAGCAGCCAAGATGCCATAGCGGGGGTCACAGATACGCAGTATTTT

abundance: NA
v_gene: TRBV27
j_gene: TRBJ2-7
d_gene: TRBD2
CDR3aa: CASKQGLASYEQYF
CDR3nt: TGTGCCAGCAAACAGGGACTAGCATCCTACGAGCAGTACTTC

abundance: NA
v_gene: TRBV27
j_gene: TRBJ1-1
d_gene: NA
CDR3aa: CASSSRRMNTEAFF
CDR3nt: TGTGCCAGCAGTTCACGGAGAATGAACACTGAAGCTTTCTTT

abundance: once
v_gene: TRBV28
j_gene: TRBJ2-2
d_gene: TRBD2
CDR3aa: CASNAGDVNTGELFF
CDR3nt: TGTGCCAGCAATGCGGGGGACGTGAACACCGGGGAGCTGTTTTTT

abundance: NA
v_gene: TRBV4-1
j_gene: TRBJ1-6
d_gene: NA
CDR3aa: CASSQDGLYNSPLHF
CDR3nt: TGCGCCAGCAGCCAAGATGGGCTCTATAATTCACCCCTCCACTTT

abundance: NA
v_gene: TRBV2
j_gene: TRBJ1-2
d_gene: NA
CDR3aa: CASSDGQNGYTF
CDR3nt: TGTGCCAGCAGTGACGGACAGAATGGCTACACCTTC

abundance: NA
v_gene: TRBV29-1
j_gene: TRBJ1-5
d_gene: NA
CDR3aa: CSVEEGSNQPQHF
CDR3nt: TGCAGCGTTGAAGAGGGCAGCAATCAGCCCCAGCATTTT

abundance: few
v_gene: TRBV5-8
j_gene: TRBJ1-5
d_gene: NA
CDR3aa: CASSQERHSNQPQHF
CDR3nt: TGCGCCAGCAGCCAAGAGAGACATAGCAATCAGCCCCAGCATTTT

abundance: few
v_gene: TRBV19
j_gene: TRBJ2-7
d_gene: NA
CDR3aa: CASSPGQRYEQYF
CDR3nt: TGTGCCAGTAGTCCCGGACAACGGTACGAGCAGTACTTC

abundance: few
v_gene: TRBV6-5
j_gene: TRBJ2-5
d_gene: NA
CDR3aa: CATHSMRETQYF
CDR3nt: TGTGCCACCCATTCCATGCGGGAGACCCAGTACTTC

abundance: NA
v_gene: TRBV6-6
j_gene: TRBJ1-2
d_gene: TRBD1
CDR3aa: CASSGQAPVDYGYTF
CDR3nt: TGTGCCAGCAGTGGACAGGCCCCGGTTGATTACGGCTACACCTTC

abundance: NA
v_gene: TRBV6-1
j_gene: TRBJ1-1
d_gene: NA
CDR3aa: CASSDGAGRTEAFF
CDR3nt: TGTGCCAGCAGTGATGGCGCAGGGAGGACTGAAGCTTTCTTT

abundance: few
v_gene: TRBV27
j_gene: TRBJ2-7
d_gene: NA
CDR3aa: CASRLDSPSYEQYF
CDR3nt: TGTGCCAGCAGACTAGACTCGCCCTCCTACGAGCAGTACTTC

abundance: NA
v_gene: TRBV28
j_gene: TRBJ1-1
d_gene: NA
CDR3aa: CASSVATEAFF
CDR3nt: TGTGCCAGCAGTGTGGCAACTGAAGCTTTCTTT

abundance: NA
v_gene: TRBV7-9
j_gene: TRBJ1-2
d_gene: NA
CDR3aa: CASSLTPNYGYTF
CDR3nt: TGTGCCAGCAGCTTGACTCCTAACTATGGCTACACCTTC

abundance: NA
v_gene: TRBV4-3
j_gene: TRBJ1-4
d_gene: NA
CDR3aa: CASSQLYREGPNEKLFF
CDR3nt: TGCGCCAGCAGCCAACTATACAGGGAGGGTCCGAATGAAAAACTGTTTTTT

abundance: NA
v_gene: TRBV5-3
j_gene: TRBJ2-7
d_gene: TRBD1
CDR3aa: CARSSGQGAAEQYF
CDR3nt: TGTGCCAGAAGTTCTGGACAGGGGGCGGCCGAGCAGTACTTC

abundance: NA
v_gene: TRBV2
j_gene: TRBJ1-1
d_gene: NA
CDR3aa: CASSAGAMNTEAFF
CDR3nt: TGTGCCAGCAGTGCAGGGGCGATGAACACTGAAGCTTTCTTT

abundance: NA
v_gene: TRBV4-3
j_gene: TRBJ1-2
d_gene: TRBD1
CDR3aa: CASSQDQGDLNLYTF
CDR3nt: TGCGCCAGCAGCCAAGATCAGGGGGACTTGAATCTGTACACCTTC

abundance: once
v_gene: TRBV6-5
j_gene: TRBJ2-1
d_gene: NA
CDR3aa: CASSYSASRGFNEQFF
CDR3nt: TGTGCCAGCAGTTACTCGGCTAGTCGTGGTTTCAATGAGCAGTTCTTC

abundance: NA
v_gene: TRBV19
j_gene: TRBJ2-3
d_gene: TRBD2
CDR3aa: CASSIFSTLGRGGPTDTQYF
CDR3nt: TGTGCCAGTAGTATATTCTCGACCCTTGGGCGGGGGGGCCCCACAGATACGCAGTATTTT

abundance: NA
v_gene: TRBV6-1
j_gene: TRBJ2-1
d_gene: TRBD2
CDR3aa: CASSALTSGHYNEQFF
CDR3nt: TGTGCCAGCAGTGCATTGACTAGCGGGCACTACAATGAGCAGTTCTTC

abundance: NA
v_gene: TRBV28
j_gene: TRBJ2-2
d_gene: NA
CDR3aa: CASTKNTGELFF
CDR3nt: TGTGCCAGCACTAAAAACACCGGGGAGCTGTTTTTT